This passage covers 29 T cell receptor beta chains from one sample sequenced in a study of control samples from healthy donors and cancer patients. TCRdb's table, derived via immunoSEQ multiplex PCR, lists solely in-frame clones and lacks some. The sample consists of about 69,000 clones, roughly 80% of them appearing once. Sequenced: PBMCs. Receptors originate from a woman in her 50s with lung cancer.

CDR3 region: CASSADSYTWTAQHF. In nucleotides, the CDR3 is TGTGCCAGCTCGGCGGACTCCTATACATGGACAGCCCAGCATTTT. The chain couples TRBV18 to TRBJ1-5; TRBD1 might be the D (6 bases). Trimming cost V 6 bases and J 11 bases, with 23 bases left between them. This CDR3 is 15 amino acids long. Germline lookup yields CDR1 KGHSH and CDR2 LQKENI.

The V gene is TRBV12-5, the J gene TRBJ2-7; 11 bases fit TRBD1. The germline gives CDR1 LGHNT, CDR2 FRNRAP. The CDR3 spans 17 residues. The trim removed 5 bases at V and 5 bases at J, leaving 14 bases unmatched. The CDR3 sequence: CASGKNRPGTGGDEQYF. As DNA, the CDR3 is TGTGCTAGTGGTAAAAACCGACCTGGGACAGGGGGTGACGAGCAGTACTTC.

CDR3 amino acids: CASSERTGVSQPQHF. In DNA, the CDR3 is TGTGCCAGCAGTGAAAGGACAGGGGTAAGTCAGCCCCAGCATTTT. The rearrangement joins TRBV2 to TRBJ1-5; 9 nucleotides align to TRBD1. The CDR3 spans 15 residues. Per the germline V gene, CDR1 is SNHLY and CDR2 is FYNNEI. V lost 2 bases, J lost 6 bases, and 5 bases stayed unmatched. Based on the CDR3 plus reference TRBV2 and TRBJ1-5, the full variable domain is EPEVTQTPSHQVTQMGQEVILRCVPISNHLYFYWYRQILGQKVEFLVSFYNNEISEKSEIFDDQFSVERPDGSNFTLKIRSTKLEDSAMYFCASSERTGVSQPQHFGDGTRLSIL.

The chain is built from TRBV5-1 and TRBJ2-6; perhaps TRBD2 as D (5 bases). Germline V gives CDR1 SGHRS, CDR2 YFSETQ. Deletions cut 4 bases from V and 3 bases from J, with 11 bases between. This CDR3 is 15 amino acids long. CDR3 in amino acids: CASSPRGDGANVLTF. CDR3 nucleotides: TGCGCCAGCAGCCCCCGGGGAGATGGGGCCAACGTCCTGACTTTC.

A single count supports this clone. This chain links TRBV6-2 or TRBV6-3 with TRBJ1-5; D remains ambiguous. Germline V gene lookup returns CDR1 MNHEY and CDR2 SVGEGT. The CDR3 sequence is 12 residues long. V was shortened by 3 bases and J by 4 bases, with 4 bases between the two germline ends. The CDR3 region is CASSYRNQPQHF. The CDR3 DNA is TGTGCCAGCAGTTATCGTAATCAGCCCCAGCATTTT.

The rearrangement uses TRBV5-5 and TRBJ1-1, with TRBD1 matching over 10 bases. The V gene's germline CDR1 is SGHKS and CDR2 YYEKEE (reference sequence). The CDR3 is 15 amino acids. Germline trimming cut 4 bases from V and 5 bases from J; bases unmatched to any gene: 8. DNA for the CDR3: TGTGCCAGCAGCCCTTCCGGGACAGGGGTTACTGAAGCTTTCTTT. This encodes CASSPSGTGVTEAFF. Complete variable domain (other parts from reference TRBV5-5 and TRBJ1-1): DAGVTQSPTHLIKTRGQQVTLRCSPISGHKSVSWYQQVLGQGPQFIFQYYEKEERGRGNFPDRFSARQFPNYSSELNVNALLLGDSALYLCASSPSGTGVTEAFFGQGTRLTVV.

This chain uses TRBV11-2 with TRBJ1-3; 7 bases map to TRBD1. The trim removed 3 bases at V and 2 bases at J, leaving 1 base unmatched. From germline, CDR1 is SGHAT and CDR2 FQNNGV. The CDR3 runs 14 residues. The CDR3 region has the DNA TGTGCCAGCAGCTTCGGGACAGCTGGAAACACCATATATTTT. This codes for CASSFGTAGNTIYF.

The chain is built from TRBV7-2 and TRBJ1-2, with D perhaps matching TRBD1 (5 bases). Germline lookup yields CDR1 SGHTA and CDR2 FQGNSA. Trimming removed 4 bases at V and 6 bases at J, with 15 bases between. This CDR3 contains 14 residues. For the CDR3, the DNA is TGTGCCAGCAGCTCCCTCCGGGACGGGAATGGCTACACCTTC. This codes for CASSSLRDGNGYTF.

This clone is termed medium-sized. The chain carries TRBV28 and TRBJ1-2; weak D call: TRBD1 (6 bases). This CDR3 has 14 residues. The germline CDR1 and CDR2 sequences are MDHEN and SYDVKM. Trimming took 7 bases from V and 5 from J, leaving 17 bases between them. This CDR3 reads CASKDVTQGYGYTF. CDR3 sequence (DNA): TGTGCCAGCAAAGACGTGACCCAGGGGTATGGCTACACCTTC.

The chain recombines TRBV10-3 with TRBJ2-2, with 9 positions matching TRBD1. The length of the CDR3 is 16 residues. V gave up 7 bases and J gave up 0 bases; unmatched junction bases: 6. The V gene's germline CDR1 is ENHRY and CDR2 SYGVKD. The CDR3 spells CAINQGQGPNTGELFF. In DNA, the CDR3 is TGTGCCATCAACCAGGGACAGGGACCGAACACCGGGGAGCTGTTTTTT.

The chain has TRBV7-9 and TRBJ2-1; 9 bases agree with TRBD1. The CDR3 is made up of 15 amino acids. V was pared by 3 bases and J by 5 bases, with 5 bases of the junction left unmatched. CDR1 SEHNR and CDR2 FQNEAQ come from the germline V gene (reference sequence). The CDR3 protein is CASSFDRGVNNEQFF. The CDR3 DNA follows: TGTGCCAGCAGCTTTGACAGGGGGGTCAACAATGAGCAGTTCTTC.

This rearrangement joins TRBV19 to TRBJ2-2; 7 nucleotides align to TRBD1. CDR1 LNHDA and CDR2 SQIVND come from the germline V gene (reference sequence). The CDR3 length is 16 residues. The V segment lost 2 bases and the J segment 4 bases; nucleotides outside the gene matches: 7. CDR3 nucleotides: TGTGCCAGTAGTATAAATGCCGGGACAGCCACCGGGGAGCTGTTTTTT. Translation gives CASSINAGTATGELFF.

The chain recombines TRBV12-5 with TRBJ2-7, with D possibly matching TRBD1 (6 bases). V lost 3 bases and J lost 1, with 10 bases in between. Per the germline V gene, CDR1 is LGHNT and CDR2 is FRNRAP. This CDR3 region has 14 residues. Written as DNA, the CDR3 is TGTGCTAGTGGTTTAGGGGACATTTCCTACGAGCAGTACTTC. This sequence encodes CASGLGDISYEQYF. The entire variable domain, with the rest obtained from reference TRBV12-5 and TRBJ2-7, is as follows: DARVTQTPRHKVTEMGQEVTMRCQPILGHNTVFWYRQTMMQGLELLAYFRNRAPLDDSGMPKDRFSAEMPDATLATLKIQPSEPRDSAVYFCASGLGDISYEQYFGPGTRLTVT.

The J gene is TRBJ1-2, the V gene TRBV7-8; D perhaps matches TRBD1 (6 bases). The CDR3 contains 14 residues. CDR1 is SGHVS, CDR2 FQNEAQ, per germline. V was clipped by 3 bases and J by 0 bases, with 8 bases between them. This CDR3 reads CASSFDRTNYGYTF. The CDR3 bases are TGTGCCAGCAGCTTCGACAGGACTAACTATGGCTACACCTTC.

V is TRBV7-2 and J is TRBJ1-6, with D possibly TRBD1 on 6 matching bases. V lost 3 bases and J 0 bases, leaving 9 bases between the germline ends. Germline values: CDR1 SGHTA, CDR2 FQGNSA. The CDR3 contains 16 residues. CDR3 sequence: CASSFRGSSYNSPLHF. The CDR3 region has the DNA TGTGCCAGCAGCTTCAGGGGCAGCTCCTATAATTCACCCCTCCACTTT.

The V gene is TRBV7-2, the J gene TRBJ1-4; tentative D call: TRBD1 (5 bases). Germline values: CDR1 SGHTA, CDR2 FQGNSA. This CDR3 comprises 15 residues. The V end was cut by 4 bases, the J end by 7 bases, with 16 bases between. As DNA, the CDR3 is TGTGCCAGCAGCTCCGCTGGGGCGCGGGGTGAAAAACTGTTTTTT. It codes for CASSSAGARGEKLFF.

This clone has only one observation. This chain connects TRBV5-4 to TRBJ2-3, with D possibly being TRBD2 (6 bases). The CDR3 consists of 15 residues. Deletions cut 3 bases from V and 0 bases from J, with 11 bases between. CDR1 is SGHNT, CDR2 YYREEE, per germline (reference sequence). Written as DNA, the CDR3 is TGTGCCAGCAGCTACGGGGGATCTAGCACAGATACGCAGTATTTT. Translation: CASSYGGSSTDTQYF.

The CDR3 nucleotides are TGCGCCAGCGGAAACAGGGGCTTTGACTACGAGCAGTACTTC. Protein sequence: CASGNRGFDYEQYF. This chain uses TRBV10-2 with TRBJ2-7, with TRBD1 matching 7 bases. Germline loops: CDR1 WSHSY, CDR2 SAAADI. The CDR3 sequence is 14 residues long. The V segment lost 8 bases and the J segment 3 bases; nucleotides outside the gene matches: 10.

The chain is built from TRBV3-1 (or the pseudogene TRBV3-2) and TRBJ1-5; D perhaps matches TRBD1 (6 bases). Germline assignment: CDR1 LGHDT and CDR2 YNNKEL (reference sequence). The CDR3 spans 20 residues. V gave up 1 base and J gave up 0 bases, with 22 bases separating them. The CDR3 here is CASSQGNPRQDPNSNQPQHF. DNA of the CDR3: TGTGCCAGCAGCCAAGGTAACCCCAGACAGGATCCCAATAGCAATCAGCCCCAGCATTTT.

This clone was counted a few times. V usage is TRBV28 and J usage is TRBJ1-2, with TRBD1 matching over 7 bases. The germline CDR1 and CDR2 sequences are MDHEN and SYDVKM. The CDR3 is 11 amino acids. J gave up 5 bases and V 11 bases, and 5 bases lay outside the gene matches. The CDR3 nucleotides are TGTGCCTTATCGACAGGGTATGGCTACACCTTC. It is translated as CALSTGYGYTF.

In DNA, the CDR3 is TGTGCCAGCAGCCGTTGGACAGAACCCACAGATACGCAGTATTTT. Translation gives CASSRWTEPTDTQYF. V usage is TRBV7-9 and J usage is TRBJ2-3; D might be TRBD1 (6 bases). V was trimmed by 5 bases and J by 2 bases, leaving 14 bases between them. The CDR3 has 15 residues. Germline V gene sequence: CDR1 SEHNR, CDR2 FQNEAQ (reference sequence).

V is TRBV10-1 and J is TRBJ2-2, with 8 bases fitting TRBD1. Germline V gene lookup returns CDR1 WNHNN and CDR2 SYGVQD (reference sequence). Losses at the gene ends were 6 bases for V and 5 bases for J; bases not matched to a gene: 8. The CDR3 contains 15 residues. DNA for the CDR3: TGCGCCAGCAGCTCCCATCGGACAGGGACCGGGGAGCTGTTTTTT. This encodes CASSSHRTGTGELFF.

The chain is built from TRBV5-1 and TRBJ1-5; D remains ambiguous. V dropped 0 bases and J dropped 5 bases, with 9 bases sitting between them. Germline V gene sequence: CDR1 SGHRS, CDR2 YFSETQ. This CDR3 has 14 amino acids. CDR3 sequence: CASSLGQDDQPQHF. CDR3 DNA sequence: TGCGCCAGCAGCTTGGGGCAGGATGATCAGCCCCAGCATTTT.

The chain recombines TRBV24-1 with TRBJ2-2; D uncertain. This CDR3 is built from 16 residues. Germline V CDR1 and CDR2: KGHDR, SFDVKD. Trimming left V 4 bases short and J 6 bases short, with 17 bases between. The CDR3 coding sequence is TGTGCCACCAGTGAACCTGGACCCCTGGGCTCCGGGGAGCTGTTTTTT. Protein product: CATSEPGPLGSGELFF.

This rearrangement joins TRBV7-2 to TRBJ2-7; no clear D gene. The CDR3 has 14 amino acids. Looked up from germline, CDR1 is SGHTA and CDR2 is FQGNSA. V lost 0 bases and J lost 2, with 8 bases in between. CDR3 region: CASSLALTAYEQYF. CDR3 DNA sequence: TGTGCCAGCAGCTTAGCGTTGACGGCCTACGAGCAGTACTTC.

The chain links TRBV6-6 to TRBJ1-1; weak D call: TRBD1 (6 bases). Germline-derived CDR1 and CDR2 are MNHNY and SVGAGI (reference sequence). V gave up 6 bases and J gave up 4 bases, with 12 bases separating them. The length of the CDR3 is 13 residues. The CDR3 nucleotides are TGTGCCAGCAGCCGACAAGGGGGCACTGAAGCTTTCTTT. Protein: CASSRQGGTEAFF.

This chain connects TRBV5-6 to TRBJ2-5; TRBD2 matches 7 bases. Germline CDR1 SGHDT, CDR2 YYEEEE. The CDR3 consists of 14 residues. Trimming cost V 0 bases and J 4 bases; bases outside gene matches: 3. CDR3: CASSLGLAPETQYF. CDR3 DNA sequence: TGTGCCAGCAGCTTGGGACTAGCCCCAGAGACCCAGTACTTC.

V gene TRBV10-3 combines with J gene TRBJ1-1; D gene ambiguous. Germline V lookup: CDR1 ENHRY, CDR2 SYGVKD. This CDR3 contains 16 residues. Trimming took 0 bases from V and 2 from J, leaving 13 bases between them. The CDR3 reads CAISESLGFPNTEAFF. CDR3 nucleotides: TGTGCCATCAGTGAGTCCTTGGGGTTCCCTAACACTGAAGCTTTCTTT.

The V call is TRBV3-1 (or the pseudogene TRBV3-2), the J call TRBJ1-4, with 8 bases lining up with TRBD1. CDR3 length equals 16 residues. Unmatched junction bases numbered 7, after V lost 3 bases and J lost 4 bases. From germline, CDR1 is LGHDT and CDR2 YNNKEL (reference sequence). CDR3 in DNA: TGTGCCAGCAGCCACGGACAGGGTCGGAATAATGAAAAACTGTTTTTT. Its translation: CASSHGQGRNNEKLFF.